These 28 T cell receptor beta chains were sequenced from one sample in a study of blood T cell repertoires in COVID-19. TCRdb's copy holds only in-frame clones and misses some; the assay was immunoSEQ multiplex PCR. The sample shows about 110,000 clones, roughly 84% of them seen only once. The sequenced material came from peripheral blood. These receptors all stem from a woman in her forties or fifties with acute or convalescent COVID-19.

This rearrangement joins TRBV5-1 to TRBJ1-1; weak D call: TRBD1 (6 bases). V was trimmed by 4 bases and J by 4 bases, leaving 14 bases between them. The CDR3 runs 14 residues. CDR1 SGHRS and CDR2 YFSETQ come from the germline V gene. The CDR3 sequence is CASSTKTGLTEAFF. The CDR3 DNA reads as TGCGCCAGCAGCACAAAAACAGGGCTCACTGAAGCTTTCTTT.

This chain joins TRBV19 and TRBJ1-2, with TRBD1 identical over 7 bases. The germline gives CDR1 LNHDA, CDR2 SQIVND (reference sequence). The CDR3 length is 14 residues. The junction had 8 bases not matched to a gene; V was cut back by 8 bases and J by 2 bases. This CDR3 is CASVLDRRNYGYTF. The CDR3, as DNA: TGTGCCAGTGTGCTGGACAGGAGGAACTATGGCTACACCTTC.

This sequence joins TRBV2 and TRBJ1-1, with D possibly being TRBD1 (6 bases). V gave up 3 bases and J gave up 1 base, with 9 bases separating them. There are 14 residues in the CDR3. CDR1 is SNHLY, CDR2 FYNNEI, per germline. This CDR3 is CASSEQGRNTEAFF. CDR3 DNA sequence: TGTGCCAGCAGTGAGCAGGGGAGGAACACTGAAGCTTTCTTT.

The chain uses TRBV19 and TRBJ1-1; no firm D call. The V gene's germline CDR1 is LNHDA and CDR2 SQIVND (reference sequence). CDR3 length: 15 amino acids. The V and J ends lost 7 bases and 5 bases respectively, with 20 bases between them. CDR3 nucleotides: TGTGCCAGTACCGATGGAGGGTTAGGAGAAACTGAAGCTTTCTTT. The encoded protein is CASTDGGLGETEAFF.

The chain uses TRBV5-6 and TRBJ2-1; tentative D call: TRBD2 (5 bases). Germline assignment: CDR1 SGHDT and CDR2 YYEEEE. The CDR3 runs 19 residues. V gave up 4 bases and J gave up 9 bases, with 32 bases separating them. The CDR3 loop is CASSAYTNLIGLDAAEQFF. CDR3 nucleotides: TGTGCCAGCAGCGCCTATACAAACCTGATAGGACTGGACGCGGCTGAGCAGTTCTTC.

The CDR3 protein is CASRLTSGAVPYEQYF. CDR3 DNA: TGTGCCAGCAGGCTAACTAGCGGGGCCGTACCCTACGAGCAGTACTTC. The chain uses TRBV6-6 and TRBJ2-7, with TRBD2 matching 10 bases. The CDR3 has 16 residues. CDR1 is MNHNY, CDR2 SVGAGI, per germline (reference sequence). V gave up 6 bases and J gave up 2 bases; unmatched junction bases: 10.

The rearrangement joins TRBV4-1 to TRBJ2-3; 7 bases are shared with TRBD1. J gave up 4 bases and V 4 bases, and 14 bases lay outside the gene matches. Per the germline V gene, CDR1 is MGHRA and CDR2 is YSYEKL. This CDR3 region has 17 residues. This chain's CDR3 is CASSLLQTGLGADTQYF. The CDR3, as DNA: TGCGCCAGCAGCCTATTACAGACAGGGCTCGGGGCAGATACGCAGTATTTT.

The chain has TRBV5-1 and TRBJ2-7, with a tentative D call TRBD2 (6 bases). The germline V gene encodes CDR1 SGHRS and CDR2 YFSETQ. Trimming stripped 4 bases from V and 1 base from J, with 15 bases between. This CDR3 region has 15 residues. The CDR3 reads CASSPMMGGSYEQYF. The CDR3 DNA sequence: TGCGCCAGCAGCCCTATGATGGGGGGATCCTACGAGCAGTACTTC.

The gene calls are TRBV29-1 and TRBJ2-3; 10 bases match TRBD2. Germline V gene data show CDR1 as SQVTM and CDR2 as ANQGSEA. The V and J ends lost 1 base and 2 bases, in that order; junction bases with no gene match: 3. The CDR3 is 15 amino acids. This chain's CDR3 is CSVEGLAGVTDTQYF. The CDR3 DNA sequence: TGCAGCGTTGAAGGTCTAGCGGGGGTCACAGATACGCAGTATTTT.

CDR3 DNA: TGTGCCTGGAGTGCTGAGTCGGATACGCAGTATTTT. This translates into CAWSAESDTQYF. The chain couples TRBV30 to TRBJ2-3, with D uncertain. V was cut by 1 base and J by 6 bases, with 8 bases left in between. The germline CDR1 and CDR2 sequences are GTSNPN and SVGIG (reference sequence). The CDR3 has 12 amino acids.

The rearrangement links TRBV29-1 to TRBJ2-2, with TRBD1 matching 7 bases. The germline gives CDR1 SQVTM, CDR2 ANQGSEA. V dropped 6 bases and J dropped 1; count of bases not matched to a gene: 8. CDR3 length: 15 amino acids. DNA of the CDR3: TGCAGCGTACTCGAGGGGGCGAAGAACACCGGGGAGCTGTTTTTT. Its translation: CSVLEGAKNTGELFF.

The V call is TRBV18, the J call TRBJ2-7, with D possibly matching TRBD2 (6 bases). Germline V gene data show CDR1 as KGHSH and CDR2 as LQKENI. Trimming left V 0 bases short and J 4 bases short, with 16 bases between. The CDR3 contains 16 residues. CDR3 nucleotide sequence: TGTGCCAGCTCACCACCGGGGGGATCGTCAAAGTACGAGCAGTACTTC. It codes for CASSPPGGSSKYEQYF.

The chain is built from TRBV5-6 and TRBJ1-2, with TRBD1 matching 9 bases. The V segment lost 2 bases and the J segment 6 bases; nucleotides outside the gene matches: 8. The CDR3 contains 15 residues. In germline, CDR1 is SGHDT, CDR2 YYEEEE. CDR3 in amino acids: CASSFKGQGNDGYTF. CDR3 DNA sequence: TGTGCCAGCAGCTTTAAAGGACAGGGGAACGATGGCTACACCTTC.

The V gene is TRBV2, the J gene TRBJ2-7, with TRBD2 identical over 7 bases. The CDR3 covers 13 residues. Trimming took 10 bases from V and 2 from J; bases not matched to a gene: 8. Germline lookup yields CDR1 SNHLY and CDR2 FYNNEI. DNA of the CDR3: TGTGCCACCGCGATGGGAGGGGCCTACGAGCAGTACTTC. Its translation is CATAMGGAYEQYF.

The chain combines TRBV10-2 with TRBJ1-1, with TRBD1 as a possible D gene (5 bases). The V end lost 8 bases, the J end lost 0 bases, and 13 bases lay between the germline ends. CDR3 length: 14 residues. Germline-derived CDR1 and CDR2 are WSHSY and SAAADI. The CDR3: CASSFQGMNTEAFF. In DNA, the CDR3 is TGCGCCAGCTCGTTCCAGGGAATGAACACTGAAGCTTTCTTT.

The chain joins TRBV29-1 to TRBJ2-1, with TRBD1 identical over 8 bases. CDR1 is SQVTM, CDR2 ANQGSEA, per germline. V shed 5 bases, J shed 4 bases, and the junction held 13 bases outside the gene matches. The CDR3 is 16 residues long. The CDR3 loop reads CSVPGTGIGVYNEQFF. For the CDR3, the DNA is TGCAGCGTTCCCGGGACAGGAATTGGGGTTTACAATGAGCAGTTCTTC.

This sequence joins TRBV7-2 and TRBJ1-2, with D unclear. CDR1 and CDR2 from the germline V gene are SGHTA and FQGNSA. The ends were cut back, 6 bases at V and 4 bases at J, with 9 bases in the middle. The CDR3 length is 12 residues. This CDR3 is CASSTDVYGYTF. The CDR3 bases are TGTGCCAGCAGTACAGATGTCTATGGCTACACCTTC.

CDR3 sequence reads: CASSLDGALNEQFF. The CDR3 DNA reads as TGCGCCAGCAGCTTAGATGGAGCCCTCAATGAGCAGTTCTTC. This chain links TRBV5-1 with TRBJ2-1; the D is unclear. CDR1 and CDR2 from the germline V gene are SGHRS and YFSETQ. The germline V and J ends were trimmed by 2 bases and 6 bases, with 12 bases remaining between them. The CDR3 contains 14 residues.

J is TRBJ1-6 and V is TRBV5-1; TRBD1 aligns across 9 bases. This CDR3 comprises 17 residues. V dropped 0 bases and J dropped 0; count of bases not matched to a gene: 1. Germline CDR1 reads SGHRS; CDR2 reads YFSETQ. The CDR3 coding sequence is TGCGCCAGCAGCTTGGGGACAGGGGACTCCTATAATTCACCCCTCCACTTT. Residues: CASSLGTGDSYNSPLHF. Filled out from reference TRBV5-1 and TRBJ1-6, the complete variable domain reads KAGVTQTPRYLIKTRGQQVTLSCSPISGHRSVSWYQQTPGQGLQFLFEYFSETQRNKGNFPGRFSGRQFSNSRSEMNVSTLELGDSALYLCASSLGTGDSYNSPLHFGNGTRLTVT.

The sample holds a few counts of this clone. One end of the junction is discordant with germline, which a read error may explain. This chain links TRBV15 with TRBJ1-1, with D possibly TRBD1 on 6 matching bases. From germline, CDR1 is LNHNV and CDR2 YYDKDF (reference sequence). This CDR3 contains 16 residues. The CDR3 loop is CATSRGGGGRHTEAFF. Here the CDR3 DNA reads TGTGCCACCAGTAGAGGGGGAGGGGGTAGGCACACTGAAGCTTTCTTT.

The chain recombines TRBV24-1 with TRBJ1-5; possible D gene TRBD1, 5 bases. The CDR3 extends over 14 amino acids. V lost 4 bases to trimming and J lost 7 bases, with 13 bases between them. Germline CDR1 reads KGHDR; CDR2 reads SFDVKD. The CDR3 DNA is TGTGCCACCAGTGAGGCAGGGATAGGGCAGCCCCAGCATTTT. Translated, it gives CATSEAGIGQPQHF.

The DNA of the CDR3 is TGTGCCAGCAGCGTAGTAGGTACAGGGGACTCCCCCTCTGGAAACACCATATATTTT. It translates to CASSVVGTGDSPSGNTIYF. The rearrangement links TRBV9 to TRBJ1-3; 7 bases fit TRBD1. V shed 0 bases and J 0 bases; nucleotides not matched to a gene: 12. This CDR3 region has 19 residues. Germline V CDR1 and CDR2: SGDLS, YYNGEE.

The gene calls are TRBV5-1 and TRBJ1-2; D is unresolved. The germline V gene encodes CDR1 SGHRS and CDR2 YFSETQ. The CDR3 length is 14 residues. Trimming removed 1 base at V and 4 bases at J, with 11 bases between. CDR3 region: CASSLNEGSYGYTF. The CDR3 DNA is TGCGCCAGCAGCTTGAACGAGGGAAGCTATGGCTACACCTTC.

The V gene is TRBV19, the J gene TRBJ1-4; D is unresolved. Germline V lookup: CDR1 LNHDA, CDR2 SQIVND (reference sequence). The CDR3 sequence is 15 residues long. The V gene lost 4 bases and the J gene lost 2 bases, with 11 bases spanning the gap. This CDR3 is CASSRYPGTNEKLFF. In nucleotides, the CDR3 is TGTGCCAGTAGTAGATATCCCGGGACTAATGAAAAACTGTTTTTT. The whole variable domain, remainder taken from reference TRBV19 and TRBJ1-4, is DGGITQSPKYLFRKEGQNVTLSCEQNLNHDAMYWYRQDPGQGLRLIYYSQIVNDFQKGDIAEGYSVSREKKESFPLTVTSAQKNPTAFYLCASSRYPGTNEKLFFGSGTQLSVL.

This chain uses TRBV10-3 with TRBJ1-1; tentative D call: TRBD1 (6 bases). CDR3 size: 13 residues. The germline V gene encodes CDR1 ENHRY and CDR2 SYGVKD. Trimming removed 4 bases at V and 1 base at J, with 7 bases between. The CDR3, as DNA: TGTGCCATCAGTGTGACAGGGAACACTGAAGCTTTCTTT. This encodes CAISVTGNTEAFF.

The V gene is TRBV18, the J gene TRBJ1-6; the D is unclear. The CDR3 length is 17 residues. V was cut by 0 bases and J by 7 bases, with 16 bases left in between. Germline V lookup: CDR1 KGHSH, CDR2 LQKENI. CDR3 nucleotide sequence: TGTGCCAGCTCACCACCTGCGGGTCGACACATAAATTCACCCCTCCACTTT. Encoded protein: CASSPPAGRHINSPLHF.

The chain combines TRBV19 with TRBJ2-2, with 10 bases identical to TRBD2. Per germline, CDR1 LNHDA and CDR2 SQIVND (reference sequence). V gave up 10 bases and J gave up 5 bases; unmatched junction bases: 7. CDR3 size: 14 residues. In nucleotides, the CDR3 is TGTGCCACCAGCGGGGGGGCCTGGACCGGGGAGCTGTTTTTT. Its translation is CATSGGAWTGELFF.

The chain is built from TRBV5-1 and TRBJ1-2, with D uncertain. The germline gives CDR1 SGHRS, CDR2 YFSETQ. The V end lost 4 bases, the J end lost 4 bases, and 14 bases lay between the germline ends. This CDR3 has 14 amino acids. Here the CDR3 DNA reads TGCGCCAGCAGCGCCCCACAGAACCTCTATGGCTACACCTTC. Its protein product is CASSAPQNLYGYTF.